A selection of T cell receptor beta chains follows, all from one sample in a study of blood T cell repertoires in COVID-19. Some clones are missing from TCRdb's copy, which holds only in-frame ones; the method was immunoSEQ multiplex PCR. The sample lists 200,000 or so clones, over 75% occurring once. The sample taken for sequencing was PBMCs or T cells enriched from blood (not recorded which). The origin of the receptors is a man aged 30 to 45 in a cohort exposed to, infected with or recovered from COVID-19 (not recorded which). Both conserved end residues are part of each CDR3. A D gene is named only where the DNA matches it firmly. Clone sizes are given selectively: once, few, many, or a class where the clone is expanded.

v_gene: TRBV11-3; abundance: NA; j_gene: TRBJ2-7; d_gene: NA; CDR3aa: CASSEDSLSYEQYF; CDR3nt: TGTGCCAGCAGCGAGGACAGTCTCTCCTACGAGCAGTACTTC
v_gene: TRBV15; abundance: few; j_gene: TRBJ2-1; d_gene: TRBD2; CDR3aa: CATSSRLAGGSYNEQFF; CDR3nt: TGTGCCACCAGCAGTCGGCTAGCGGGAGGTTCCTACAATGAGCAGTTCTTC
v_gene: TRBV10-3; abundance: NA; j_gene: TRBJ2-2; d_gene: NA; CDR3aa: CAIKMVRNTGELFF; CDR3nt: TGTGCCATCAAGATGGTCAGGAACACCGGGGAGCTGTTTTTT
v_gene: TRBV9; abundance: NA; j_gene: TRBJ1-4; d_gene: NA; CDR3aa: CASSVTGRTNEKLFF; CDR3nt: TGTGCCAGCAGCGTGACGGGGAGGACTAATGAAAAACTGTTTTTT
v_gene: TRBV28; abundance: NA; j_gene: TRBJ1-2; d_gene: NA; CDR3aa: CASSLWSSREDGYTF; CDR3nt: TGTGCCAGCAGTTTATGGAGCTCTCGGGAGGATGGCTACACCTTC
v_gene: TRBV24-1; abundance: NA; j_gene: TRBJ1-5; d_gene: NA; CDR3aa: CATTVRNFNQPQHF; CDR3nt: TGTGCCACCACGGTTCGTAATTTCAATCAGCCCCAGCATTTT
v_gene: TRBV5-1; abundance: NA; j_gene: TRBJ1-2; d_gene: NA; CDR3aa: CASSLVDGDYGYTF; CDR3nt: TGCGCCAGCAGCTTGGTCGACGGGGACTATGGCTACACCTTC
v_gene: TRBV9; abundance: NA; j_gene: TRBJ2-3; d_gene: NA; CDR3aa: CASSAGKGGTDTQYF; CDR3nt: TGTGCCAGCAGCGCAGGTAAAGGGGGCACAGATACGCAGTATTTT
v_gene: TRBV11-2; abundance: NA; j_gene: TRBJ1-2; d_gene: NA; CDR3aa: CASSLGARAEGGYTF; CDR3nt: TGTGCCAGCAGCCTAGGGGCCCGGGCTGAGGGTGGCTACACCTTC
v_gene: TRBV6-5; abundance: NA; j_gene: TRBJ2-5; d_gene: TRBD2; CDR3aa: CASTRTSGQGETQYF; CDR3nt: TGTGCCAGCACCCGGACTAGCGGGCAGGGGGAGACCCAGTACTTC
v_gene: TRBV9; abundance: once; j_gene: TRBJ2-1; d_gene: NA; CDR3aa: CASSVGTEGAYNEQFF; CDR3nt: TGTGCCAGCAGCGTAGGTACGGAGGGCGCCTACAATGAGCAGTTCTTC
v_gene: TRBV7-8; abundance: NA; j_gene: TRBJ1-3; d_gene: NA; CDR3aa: CASSPGGADTIYF; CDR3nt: TGTGCCAGCAGCCCGGGTGGGGCAGACACCATATATTTT
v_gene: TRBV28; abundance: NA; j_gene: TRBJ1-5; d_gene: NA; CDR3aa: CASILNGQGQPQHF; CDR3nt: TGTGCCAGCATCCTGAATGGTCAGGGTCAGCCCCAGCATTTT
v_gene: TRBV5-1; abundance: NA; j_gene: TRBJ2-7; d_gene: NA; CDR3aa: CASSLWGHPADEQYF; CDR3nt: TGCGCCAGCAGCTTATGGGGACACCCTGCGGATGAGCAGTACTTC
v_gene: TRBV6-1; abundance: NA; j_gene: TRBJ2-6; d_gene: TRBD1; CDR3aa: CASRERYRDRGLGGANVLTF; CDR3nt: TGTGCCAGCAGAGAAAGATACCGGGACAGGGGTTTAGGTGGGGCCAACGTCCTGACTTTC
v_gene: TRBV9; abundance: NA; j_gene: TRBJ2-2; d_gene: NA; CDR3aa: CASSVGPAGELFF; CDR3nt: TGTGCCAGCAGCGTGGGGCCAGCCGGGGAGCTGTTTTTT
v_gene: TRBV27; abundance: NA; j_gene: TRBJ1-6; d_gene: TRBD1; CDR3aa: CASKTGTENSPLHF; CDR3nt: TGTGCCAGCAAGACCGGGACAGAGAATTCACCCCTCCACTTT